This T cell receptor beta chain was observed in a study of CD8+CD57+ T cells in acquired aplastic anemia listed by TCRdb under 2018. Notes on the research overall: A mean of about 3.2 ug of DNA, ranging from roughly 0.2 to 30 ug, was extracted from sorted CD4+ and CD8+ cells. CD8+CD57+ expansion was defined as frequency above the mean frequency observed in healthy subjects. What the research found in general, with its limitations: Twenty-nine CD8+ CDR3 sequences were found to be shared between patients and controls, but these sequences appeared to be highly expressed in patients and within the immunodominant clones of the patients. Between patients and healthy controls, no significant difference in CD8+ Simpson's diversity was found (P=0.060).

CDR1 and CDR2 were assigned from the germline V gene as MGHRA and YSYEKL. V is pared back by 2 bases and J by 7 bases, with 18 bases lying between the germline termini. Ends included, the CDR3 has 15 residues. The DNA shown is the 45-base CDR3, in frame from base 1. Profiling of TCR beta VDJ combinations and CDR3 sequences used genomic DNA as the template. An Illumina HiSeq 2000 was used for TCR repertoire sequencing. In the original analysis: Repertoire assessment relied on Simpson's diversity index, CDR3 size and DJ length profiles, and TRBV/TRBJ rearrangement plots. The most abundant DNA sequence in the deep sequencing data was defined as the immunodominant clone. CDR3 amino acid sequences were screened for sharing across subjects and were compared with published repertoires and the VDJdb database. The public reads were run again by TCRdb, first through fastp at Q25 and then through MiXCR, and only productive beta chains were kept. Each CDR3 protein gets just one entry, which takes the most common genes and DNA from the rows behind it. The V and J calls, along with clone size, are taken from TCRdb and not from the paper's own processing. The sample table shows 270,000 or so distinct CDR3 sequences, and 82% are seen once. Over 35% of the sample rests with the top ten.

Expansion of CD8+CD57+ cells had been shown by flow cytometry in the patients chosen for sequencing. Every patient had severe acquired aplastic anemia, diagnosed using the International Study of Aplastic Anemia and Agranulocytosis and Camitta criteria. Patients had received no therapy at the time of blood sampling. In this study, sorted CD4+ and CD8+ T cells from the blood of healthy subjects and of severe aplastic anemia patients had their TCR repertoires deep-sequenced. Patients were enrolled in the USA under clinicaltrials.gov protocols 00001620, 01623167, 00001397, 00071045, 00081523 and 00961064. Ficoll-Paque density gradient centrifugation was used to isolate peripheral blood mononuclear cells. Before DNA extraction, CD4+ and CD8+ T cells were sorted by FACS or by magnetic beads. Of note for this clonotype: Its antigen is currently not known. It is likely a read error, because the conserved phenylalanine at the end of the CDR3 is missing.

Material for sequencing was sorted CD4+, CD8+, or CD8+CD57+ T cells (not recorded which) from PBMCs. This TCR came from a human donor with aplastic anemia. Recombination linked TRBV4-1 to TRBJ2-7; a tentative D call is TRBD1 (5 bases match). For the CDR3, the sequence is CASSQRVDNYNEQYI. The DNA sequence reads TGCGCCAGCAGCCAAAGGGTGGACAACTACAATGAGCAGTACATC.